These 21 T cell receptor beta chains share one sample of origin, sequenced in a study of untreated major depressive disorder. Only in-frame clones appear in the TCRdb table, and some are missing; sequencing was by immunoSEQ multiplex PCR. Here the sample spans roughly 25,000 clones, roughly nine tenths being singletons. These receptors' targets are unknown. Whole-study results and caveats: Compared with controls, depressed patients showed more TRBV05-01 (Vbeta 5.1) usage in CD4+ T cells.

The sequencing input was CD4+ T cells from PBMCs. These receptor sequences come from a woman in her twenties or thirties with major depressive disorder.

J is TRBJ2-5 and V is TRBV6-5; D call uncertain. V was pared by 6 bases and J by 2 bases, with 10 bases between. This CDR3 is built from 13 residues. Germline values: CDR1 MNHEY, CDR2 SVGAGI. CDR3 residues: CASSQGDQETQYF. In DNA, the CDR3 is TGTGCCAGCAGCCAAGGAGATCAAGAGACCCAGTACTTC.

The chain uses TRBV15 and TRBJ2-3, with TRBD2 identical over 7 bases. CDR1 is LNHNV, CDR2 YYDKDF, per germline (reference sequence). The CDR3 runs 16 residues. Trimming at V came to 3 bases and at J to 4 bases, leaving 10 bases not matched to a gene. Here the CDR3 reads CATSSGSGRGPDTQYF. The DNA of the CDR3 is TGTGCCACCAGCAGCGGATCAGGGAGGGGTCCAGATACGCAGTATTTT.

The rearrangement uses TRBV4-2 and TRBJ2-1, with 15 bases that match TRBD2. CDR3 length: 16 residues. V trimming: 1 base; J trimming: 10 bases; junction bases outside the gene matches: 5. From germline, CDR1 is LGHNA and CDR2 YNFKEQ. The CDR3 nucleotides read TGTGCCAGCAGCCAAGGGACTAGCGGGGGGGCCCGAGAGCAGTTCTTC. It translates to CASSQGTSGGAREQFF.

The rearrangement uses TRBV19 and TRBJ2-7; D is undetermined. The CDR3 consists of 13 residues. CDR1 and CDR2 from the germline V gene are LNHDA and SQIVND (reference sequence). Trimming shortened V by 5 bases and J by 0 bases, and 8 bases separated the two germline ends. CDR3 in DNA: TGTGCCAGTAGTTCAGGCAACTCCTACGAGCAGTACTTC. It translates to CASSSGNSYEQYF.

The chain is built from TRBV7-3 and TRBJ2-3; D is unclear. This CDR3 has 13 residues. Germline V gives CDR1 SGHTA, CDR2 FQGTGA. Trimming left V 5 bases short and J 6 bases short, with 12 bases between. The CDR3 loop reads CASSLSAWDTQYF. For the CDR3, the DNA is TGTGCCAGCAGCCTATCGGCATGGGATACGCAGTATTTT. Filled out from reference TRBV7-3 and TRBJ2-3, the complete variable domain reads GAGVSQTPSNKVTEKGKYVELRCDPISGHTALYWYRQSLGQGPEFLIYFQGTGAADDSGLPNDRFFAVRPEGSVSTLKIQRTERGDSAVYLCASSLSAWDTQYFGPGTRLTVL.

The CDR3 here is CASSLPLGGMDGYTF. The CDR3 region has the DNA TGTGCCAGCAGCTTGCCGCTGGGGGGAATGGATGGCTACACCTTC. This sequence joins TRBV5-6 and TRBJ1-2, with a tentative D call TRBD1 (5 bases). Germline CDR1 and CDR2: SGHDT and YYEEEE. The V gene lost 1 base and the J gene lost 6 bases, with 16 bases spanning the gap. This CDR3 region has 15 residues.

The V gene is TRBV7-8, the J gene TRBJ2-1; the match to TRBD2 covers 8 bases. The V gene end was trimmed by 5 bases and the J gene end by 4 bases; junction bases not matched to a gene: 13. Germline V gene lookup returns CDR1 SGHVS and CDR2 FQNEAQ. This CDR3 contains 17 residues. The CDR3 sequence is CASSRKSGGLSYNEQFF. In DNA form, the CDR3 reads TGTGCCAGCAGCCGCAAGTCGGGGGGGCTGTCTTACAATGAGCAGTTCTTC.

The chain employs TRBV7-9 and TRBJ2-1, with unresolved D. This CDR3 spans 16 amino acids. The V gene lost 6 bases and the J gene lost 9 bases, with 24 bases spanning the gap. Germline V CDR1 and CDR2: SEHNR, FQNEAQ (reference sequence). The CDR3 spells CASREGWATPRSEQFF. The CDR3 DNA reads TGTGCCAGCAGGGAAGGGTGGGCCACCCCGAGGAGTGAGCAGTTCTTC.

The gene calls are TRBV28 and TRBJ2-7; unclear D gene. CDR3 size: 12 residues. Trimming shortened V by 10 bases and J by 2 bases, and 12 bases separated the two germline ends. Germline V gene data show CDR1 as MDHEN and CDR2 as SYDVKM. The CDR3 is CATGVSTYEQYF. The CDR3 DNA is TGTGCCACCGGCGTTTCTACCTACGAGCAGTACTTC.

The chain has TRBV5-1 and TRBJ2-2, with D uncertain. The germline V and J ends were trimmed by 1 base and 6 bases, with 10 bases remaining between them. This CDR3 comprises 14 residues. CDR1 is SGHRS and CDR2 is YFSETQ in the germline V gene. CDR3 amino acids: CASSLSIESGELFF. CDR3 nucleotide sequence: TGCGCCAGCAGCTTGTCTATAGAGTCCGGGGAGCTGTTTTTT.

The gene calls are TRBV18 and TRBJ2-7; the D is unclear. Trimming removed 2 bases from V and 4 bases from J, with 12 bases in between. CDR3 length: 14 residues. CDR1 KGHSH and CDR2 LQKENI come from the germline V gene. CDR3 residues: CASSPTMGTYEQYF. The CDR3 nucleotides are TGTGCCAGCTCACCAACAATGGGAACTTACGAGCAGTACTTC.

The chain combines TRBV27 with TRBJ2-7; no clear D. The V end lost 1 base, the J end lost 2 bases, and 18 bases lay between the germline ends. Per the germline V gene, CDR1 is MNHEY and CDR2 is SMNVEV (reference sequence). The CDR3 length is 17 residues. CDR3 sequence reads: CASSLFYAETRPYEQYF. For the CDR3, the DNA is TGTGCCAGCAGTTTATTTTATGCAGAGACAAGACCCTACGAGCAGTACTTC.

The CDR3 region is CASSSGANKNIQYF. In DNA, the CDR3 is TGTGCCAGCAGCTCGGGAGCGAATAAAAACATTCAGTACTTC. The chain recombines TRBV11-1 with TRBJ2-4; the D gene is possibly TRBD2 (6 bases). The CDR3 has 14 amino acids. V gave up 4 bases and J gave up 4 bases, with 11 bases separating them. The germline gives CDR1 SGHAT, CDR2 FQDESV (reference sequence).

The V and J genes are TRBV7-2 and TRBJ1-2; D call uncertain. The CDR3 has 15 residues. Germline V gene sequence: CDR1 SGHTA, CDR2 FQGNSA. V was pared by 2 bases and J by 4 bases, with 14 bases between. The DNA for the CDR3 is TGTGCCAGCAGCTTATATCGGGGTGAAAGCTATGGCTACACCTTC. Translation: CASSLYRGESYGYTF. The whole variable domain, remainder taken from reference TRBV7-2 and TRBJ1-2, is GAGVSQSPSNKVTEKGKDVELRCDPISGHTALYWYRQSLGQGLEFLIYFQGNSAPDKSGLPSDRFSAERTGGSVSTLTIQRTQQEDSAVYLCASSLYRGESYGYTFGSGTRLTVV.

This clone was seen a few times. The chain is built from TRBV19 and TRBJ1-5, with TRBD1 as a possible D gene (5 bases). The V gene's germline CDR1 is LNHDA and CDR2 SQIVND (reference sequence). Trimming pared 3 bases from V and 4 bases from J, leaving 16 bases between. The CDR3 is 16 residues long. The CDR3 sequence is CASSMGGGSRNQPQHF. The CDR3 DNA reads TGTGCCAGTAGTATGGGGGGTGGGTCGAGGAATCAGCCCCAGCATTTT.

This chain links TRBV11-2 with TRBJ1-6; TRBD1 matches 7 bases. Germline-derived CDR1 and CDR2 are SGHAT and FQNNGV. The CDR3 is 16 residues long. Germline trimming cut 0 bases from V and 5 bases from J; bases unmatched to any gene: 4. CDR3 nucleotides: TGTGCCAGCAGCTTAGAGGGAGGGGGCCATAATTCACCCCTCCACTTT. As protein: CASSLEGGGHNSPLHF.

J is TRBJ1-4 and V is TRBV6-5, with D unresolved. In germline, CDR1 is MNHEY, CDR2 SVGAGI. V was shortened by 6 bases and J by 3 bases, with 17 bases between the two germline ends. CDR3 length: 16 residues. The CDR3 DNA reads TGTGCCAGCAGGTACCGCTCGAGACAAGCTAATGAAAAACTGTTTTTT. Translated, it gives CASRYRSRQANEKLFF.

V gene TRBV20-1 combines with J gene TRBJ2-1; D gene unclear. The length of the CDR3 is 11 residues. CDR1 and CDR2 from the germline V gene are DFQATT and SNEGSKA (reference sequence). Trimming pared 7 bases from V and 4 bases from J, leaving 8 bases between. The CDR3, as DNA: TGCAGTGGCGACCTATACAATGAGCAGTTCTTC. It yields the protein CSGDLYNEQFF.

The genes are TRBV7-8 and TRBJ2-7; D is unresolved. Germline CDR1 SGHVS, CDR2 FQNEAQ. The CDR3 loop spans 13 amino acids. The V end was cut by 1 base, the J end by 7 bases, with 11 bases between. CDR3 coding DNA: TGTGCCAGCAGCTTAGTCCCAGCGTATGAGCAGTACTTC. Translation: CASSLVPAYEQYF. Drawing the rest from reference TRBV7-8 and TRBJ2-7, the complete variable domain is GAGVSQSPRYKVAKRGQDVALRCDPISGHVSLFWYQQALGQGPEFLTYFQNEAQLDKSGLPSDRFFAERPEGSVSTLKIQRTQQEDSAVYLCASSLVPAYEQYFGPGTRLTVT.

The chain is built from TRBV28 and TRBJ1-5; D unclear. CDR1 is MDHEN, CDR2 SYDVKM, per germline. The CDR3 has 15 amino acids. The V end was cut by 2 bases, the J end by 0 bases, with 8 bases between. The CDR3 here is CASSLGRVSNQPQHF. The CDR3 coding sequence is TGTGCCAGCAGTTTAGGGAGGGTTAGCAATCAGCCCCAGCATTTT.

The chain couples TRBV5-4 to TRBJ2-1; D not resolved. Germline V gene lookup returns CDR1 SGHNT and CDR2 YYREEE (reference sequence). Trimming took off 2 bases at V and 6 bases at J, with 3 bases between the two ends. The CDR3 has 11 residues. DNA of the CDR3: TGTGCCAGCAGCTTTACCAATGAGCAGTTCTTC. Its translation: CASSFTNEQFF. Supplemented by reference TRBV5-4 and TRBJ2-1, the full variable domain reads ETGVTQSPTHLIKTRGQQVTLRCSSQSGHNTVSWYQQALGQGPQFIFQYYREEENGRGNFPPRFSGLQFPNYSSELNVNALELDDSALYLCASSFTNEQFFGPGTRLTVL.